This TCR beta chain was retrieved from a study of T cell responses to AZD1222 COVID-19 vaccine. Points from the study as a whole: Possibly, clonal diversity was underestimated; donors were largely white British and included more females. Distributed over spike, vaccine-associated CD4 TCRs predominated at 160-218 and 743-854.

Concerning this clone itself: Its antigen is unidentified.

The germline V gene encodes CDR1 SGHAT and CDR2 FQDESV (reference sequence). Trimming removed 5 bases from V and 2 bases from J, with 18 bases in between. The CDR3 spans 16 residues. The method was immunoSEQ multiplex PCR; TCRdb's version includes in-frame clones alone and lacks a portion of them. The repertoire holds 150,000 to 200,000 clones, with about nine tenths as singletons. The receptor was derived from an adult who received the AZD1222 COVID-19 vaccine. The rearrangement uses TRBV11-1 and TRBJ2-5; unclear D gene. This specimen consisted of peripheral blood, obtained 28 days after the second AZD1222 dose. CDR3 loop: CASSPRVSRRQETQYF. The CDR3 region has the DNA TGTGCCAGCAGCCCACGTGTGTCCCGGAGACAAGAGACCCAGTACTTC.